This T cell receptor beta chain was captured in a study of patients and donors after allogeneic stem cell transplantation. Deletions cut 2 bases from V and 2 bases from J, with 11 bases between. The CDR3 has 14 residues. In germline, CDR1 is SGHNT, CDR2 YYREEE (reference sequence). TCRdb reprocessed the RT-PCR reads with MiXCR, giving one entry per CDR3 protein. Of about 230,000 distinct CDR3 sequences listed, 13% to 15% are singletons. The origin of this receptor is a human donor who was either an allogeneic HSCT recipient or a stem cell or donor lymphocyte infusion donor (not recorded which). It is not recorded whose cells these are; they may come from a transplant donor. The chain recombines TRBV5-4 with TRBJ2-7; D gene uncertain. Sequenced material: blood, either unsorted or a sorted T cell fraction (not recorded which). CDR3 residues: CASSLRGSTYEQYF. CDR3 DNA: TGTGCCAGCAGCTTACGTGGCAGCACCTACGAGCAGTACTTC.